The following is a T cell receptor (beta chain) sequence with its context. This sample was taken from a study of long-term antiretroviral therapy in people with HIV. They ran version v3.0 of the immunoSEQ assay at survey level. Assay: immunoSEQ multiplex PCR; the TCRdb copy retains only in-frame clones and omits some. The data show 30,000 to 40,000 clones, roughly 74% seen once. The CDR3 is 13 amino acids. Germline V CDR1 and CDR2: MGHDK, SYGVNS. Trimming cost V 11 bases and J 3 bases, with 15 bases left between them. Everyone in the study who had HIV was treated in the United States. The clonotype comes from a man between 45 and 60 years old with HIV. The chain combines TRBV25-1 with TRBJ2-3; TRBD1 might be the D (6 bases). Sequencing was performed on unsorted PBMCs, taken 3 years after starting antiretroviral therapy. CDR3 sequence (DNA): TGTGCCGGATTAGAAGGGGGAACAGATACGCAGTATTTT. It encodes CAGLEGGTDTQYF.